These 2 T cell receptor beta chains originate from one sample sequenced in a study of blood T cell repertoires in COVID-19. Profiling relied on immunoSEQ multiplex PCR, and the TCRdb table lists in-frame clones only, not all of them. The repertoire holds about 260,000 clones, approximately 88% seen once, with roughly a tenth in the top ten. The sample consisted of peripheral blood. The receptor set was obtained from a woman between 65 and 79 years old with COVID-19, enrolled during active disease.

The genes are TRBV19 and TRBJ2-3; TRBD1 aligns across 7 bases. Germline V gene sequence: CDR1 LNHDA, CDR2 SQIVND (reference sequence). The CDR3 consists of 15 residues. Trimming removed 3 bases from V and 2 bases from J; junction bases left unmatched: 5. Here the CDR3 reads CASSIQQGYTDTQYF. The CDR3 bases are TGTGCCAGTAGTATCCAACAGGGGTACACAGATACGCAGTATTTT.

J is TRBJ1-1 and V is TRBV30, with a possible D match to TRBD1 (6 bases). The CDR3 is 13 residues long. V was cut by 5 bases and J by 0 bases, with 10 bases left in between. Germline lookup yields CDR1 GTSNPN and CDR2 SVGIG (reference sequence). The CDR3 sequence is CAWGQGMNTEAFF. The CDR3, as DNA: TGTGCCTGGGGGCAGGGGATGAACACTGAAGCTTTCTTT.